One and the same sample provided the 26 T cell receptor beta chains below, sequenced in a study of blood T cell repertoires in COVID-19. Here immunoSEQ multiplex PCR was the method, and the copy in TCRdb shows in-frame clones only, minus some. The table has about 130,000 clones, about 80% seen once. Sequenced: peripheral blood. The source is a woman aged 80 or older with acute or convalescent COVID-19.

In its sample, this clone was seen a few times. The rearrangement uses TRBV7-9 and TRBJ2-2; D is perhaps TRBD2 (6 bases). From germline, CDR1 is SEHNR and CDR2 FQNEAQ (reference sequence). Trimming stripped 2 bases from V and 1 base from J, with 8 bases between. The CDR3 covers 15 residues. The CDR3 spells CASSLFGGNTGELFF. CDR3 coding DNA: TGTGCCAGCAGCTTATTCGGGGGGAACACCGGGGAGCTGTTTTTT.

This chain connects TRBV24-1 to TRBJ1-2; no clear D gene. Germline CDR1 and CDR2: KGHDR and SFDVKD. Trimming removed 3 bases at V and 2 bases at J, with 9 bases between. The CDR3 spans 14 residues. CDR3 sequence: CATSDPSQNYGYTF. CDR3 in DNA: TGTGCCACCAGTGATCCGTCGCAGAACTATGGCTACACCTTC.

The V gene is TRBV25-1, the J gene TRBJ1-2, with a tentative D call TRBD1 (6 bases). The V end was cut by 6 bases, the J end by 8 bases, with 13 bases between. The CDR3 length is 12 residues. Germline assignment: CDR1 MGHDK and CDR2 SYGVNS. Here the CDR3 reads CASRGTKGGYTF. CDR3 bases: TGTGCCAGCAGGGGGACAAAGGGCGGCTACACCTTC.

The rearrangement uses TRBV6-2 or TRBV6-3 and TRBJ1-5; D unresolved. This CDR3 is 12 amino acids long. The V end lost 5 bases, the J end lost 4 bases, and 6 bases lay between the germline ends. Germline CDR1 is MNHEY and CDR2 is SVGEGT. CDR3 in amino acids: CASSLQNQPQHF. The CDR3 nucleotides are TGTGCCAGCAGTCTTCAGAATCAGCCCCAGCATTTT.

The rearrangement joins TRBV5-1 to TRBJ1-4; D possibly corresponds to TRBD1 (5 bases). The CDR3 totals 15 residues. The ends were cut back, 3 bases at V and 4 bases at J, with 13 bases in the middle. Germline CDR1 is SGHRS and CDR2 is YFSETQ. CDR3 sequence (DNA): TGCGCCAGCAGCTGGGCGGGGGGTCATAATGAAAAACTGTTTTTT. Encoded protein: CASSWAGGHNEKLFF.

This clone was counted once. J is TRBJ2-3 and V is TRBV7-9; 9 bases fit TRBD2. The CDR3 is made up of 17 amino acids. V lost 5 bases and J lost 5; bases outside the gene matches: 14. Germline V lookup: CDR1 SEHNR, CDR2 FQNEAQ (reference sequence). DNA for the CDR3: TGTGCCAGCAGCCCCCTCGGGGTAGCGGGGGTGGAAGATACGCAGTATTTT. This codes for CASSPLGVAGVEDTQYF.

The chain carries TRBV27 and TRBJ1-5; 9 bases map to TRBD1. The germline gives CDR1 MNHEY, CDR2 SMNVEV (reference sequence). The CDR3 sequence is 15 residues long. Trimming at V came to 6 bases and at J to 4 bases, leaving 7 bases not matched to a gene. The CDR3 coding sequence is TGTGCCAGCAGCCCGGGACAGGGTAGAAATCAGCCCCAGCATTTT. It yields the protein CASSPGQGRNQPQHF.

The chain employs TRBV6-5 and TRBJ1-4, with D possibly TRBD1 on 5 matching bases. Trimming took 0 bases from V and 7 from J, leaving 12 bases between them. The CDR3 length is 15 residues. Germline CDR1 MNHEY, CDR2 SVGAGI. This CDR3 is CASSYSGGSGEKLFF. CDR3 in DNA: TGTGCCAGCAGTTACTCTGGGGGGTCGGGTGAAAAACTGTTTTTT.

About this clone itself: This sample includes further DNA sequences coding for the same CDR3. The V gene is TRBV7-6, the J gene TRBJ2-1; TRBD1 matches 8 bases. The CDR3 has 16 amino acids. V shed 3 bases, J shed 0 bases, and the junction held 4 bases outside the gene matches. The germline gives CDR1 SGHVS, CDR2 FNYEAQ. The CDR3 DNA reads TGTGCCAGCAGCTTTCTGACAGGGGACTCCTACAATGAGCAGTTCTTC. Encoded protein: CASSFLTGDSYNEQFF.

V and J are TRBV5-1 and TRBJ1-2; no clear D gene. V shed 2 bases and J shed 2 bases, with 10 bases lying between them. Germline CDR1 is SGHRS and CDR2 is YFSETQ. The CDR3 spans 14 residues. As DNA, the CDR3 is TGCGCCAGCAGCTTAAGTTCCAGGAACTATGGCTACACCTTC. Translated, it gives CASSLSSRNYGYTF.

The chain is built from TRBV2 and TRBJ2-1; tentative D call: TRBD2 (5 bases). Trimming left V 0 bases short and J 2 bases short, with 5 bases between. The CDR3 covers 14 residues. Germline CDR1 is SNHLY and CDR2 is FYNNEI. The CDR3 DNA is TGTGCCAGCAGTGAAGCCGGGGCCTACAATGAGCAGTTCTTC. Amino acid sequence: CASSEAGAYNEQFF.

The chain combines TRBV7-3 with TRBJ1-2, with a possible D match to TRBD1 (5 bases). The ends were cut back, 5 bases at V and 3 bases at J, with 16 bases in the middle. Germline V lookup: CDR1 SGHTA, CDR2 FQGTGA. The CDR3 has 15 amino acids. The CDR3 nucleotides read TGTGCCAGCAGCCCCTATGGGGCGCGAGACTATGGCTACACCTTC. Translation gives CASSPYGARDYGYTF. Variable domain in full (rest from reference TRBV7-3 and TRBJ1-2): GAGVSQTPSNKVTEKGKYVELRCDPISGHTALYWYRQSLGQGPEFLIYFQGTGAADDSGLPNDRFFAVRPEGSVSTLKIQRTERGDSAVYLCASSPYGARDYGYTFGSGTRLTVV.

V usage is TRBV12-3 or TRBV12-4 and J usage is TRBJ1-2; D is unresolved. This CDR3 has 12 residues. V gave up 7 bases and J gave up 3 bases, with 9 bases separating them. The CDR3 DNA sequence: TGTGCCAGCACCAGGAAGGACTATGGCTACACCTTC. It codes for CASTRKDYGYTF.

The V call is TRBV6-6, the J call TRBJ1-2; 9 bases line up with TRBD1. J was trimmed by 2 bases and V by 0 bases; bases with no gene match: 4. Germline lookup yields CDR1 MNHNY and CDR2 SVGAGI (reference sequence). The CDR3 loop spans 16 amino acids. CDR3 in amino acids: CASSYSMGQGNYGYTF. Here the CDR3 DNA reads TGTGCCAGCAGTTACTCGATGGGACAGGGAAACTATGGCTACACCTTC.

The chain combines TRBV6-5 with TRBJ2-3, with D maybe TRBD1 (5 bases). CDR3 size: 15 residues. V lost 6 bases, J lost 1 base, and 14 bases lay in between. CDR1 MNHEY and CDR2 SVGAGI come from the germline V gene. In nucleotides, the CDR3 is TGTGCCAGCAGAGTGGGCAGGGCCGGCACAGATACGCAGTATTTT. It codes for CASRVGRAGTDTQYF.

V usage is TRBV15 and J usage is TRBJ1-1; D perhaps matches TRBD1 (6 bases). Germline CDR1 and CDR2: LNHNV and YYDKDF (reference sequence). V gave up 4 bases and J gave up 5 bases, with 17 bases separating them. The CDR3 is 15 amino acids. CDR3 nucleotides: TGTGCCACCAGCAAGAGGGAGGGGGGCCATACTGAAGCTTTCTTT. Translating gives CATSKREGGHTEAFF. The variable domain in full, completed from reference TRBV15 and TRBJ1-1, reads DAMVIQNPRYQVTQFGKPVTLSCSQTLNHNVMYWYQQKSSQAPKLLFHYYDKDFNNEADTPDNFQSRRPNTSFCFLDIRSPGLGDTAMYLCATSKREGGHTEAFFGQGTRLTVV.

This chain uses TRBV12-3 or TRBV12-4 with TRBJ1-1; D call uncertain. This CDR3 is built from 12 residues. V lost 2 bases to trimming and J lost 5 bases, with 6 bases between them. CDR3 nucleotide sequence: TGTGCCAGCAGTTTATCGTTGACTGAAGCTTTCTTT. Its protein product is CASSLSLTEAFF.

This clone was counted between two and nine times. The chain recombines TRBV28 with TRBJ1-6; no clear D gene. V gave up 3 bases and J gave up 9 bases, with 6 bases separating them. CDR1 and CDR2 (germline): MDHEN, SYDVKM. The CDR3 extends over 12 amino acids. CDR3 loop: CASSFEGSPLHF. CDR3 coding DNA: TGTGCCAGCAGTTTCGAGGGTTCACCCCTCCACTTT.

The chain recombines TRBV7-8 with TRBJ1-1; D is perhaps TRBD1 (5 bases). Germline CDR1 SGHVS, CDR2 FQNEAQ. This CDR3 region has 14 residues. V lost 2 bases and J 5 bases, leaving 12 bases between the germline ends. The CDR3, as DNA: TGTGCCAGCAGCTTACAGGGAGGCTGGACTGAAGCTTTCTTT. It codes for CASSLQGGWTEAFF.

This clone was counted a few times. J is TRBJ1-4 and V is TRBV15, with D unclear. The germline V gene has CDR1 LNHNV and CDR2 YYDKDF (reference sequence). The V end lost 4 bases, the J end lost 0 bases, and 9 bases lay between the germline ends. This CDR3 comprises 15 residues. CDR3 loop: CATSNQVATNEKLFF. The CDR3 nucleotides read TGTGCCACCAGCAACCAGGTTGCAACTAATGAAAAACTGTTTTTT. Variable domain in full (rest from reference TRBV15 and TRBJ1-4): DAMVIQNPRYQVTQFGKPVTLSCSQTLNHNVMYWYQQKSSQAPKLLFHYYDKDFNNEADTPDNFQSRRPNTSFCFLDIRSPGLGDTAMYLCATSNQVATNEKLFFGSGTQLSVL.

The chain recombines TRBV12-3 or TRBV12-4 with TRBJ2-2; D is unclear. The length of the CDR3 is 13 residues. Trimming shortened V by 11 bases and J by 5 bases, and 15 bases separated the two germline ends. The CDR3 DNA reads as TGTGCCGACCTATGGGCGCGAACCGGGGAGCTGTTTTTT. This sequence encodes CADLWARTGELFF.

The CDR3 reads CASSYSDRGEFYGYTF. The CDR3 DNA reads TGTGCCAGCAGTTATTCGGACAGGGGCGAATTCTATGGCTACACCTTC. The V and J genes are TRBV6-5 and TRBJ1-2; 9 nucleotides align to TRBD1. The CDR3 length is 16 residues. The germline gives CDR1 MNHEY, CDR2 SVGAGI. Trimming cost V 3 bases and J 4 bases; bases outside gene matches: 9.

This clone has just a few counts. CDR3 DNA: TGTGCCAGCAGCTCCGTATACAGGGTAGACAATTCACCCCTCCACTTT. This codes for CASSSVYRVDNSPLHF. The chain employs TRBV7-8 and TRBJ1-6; D may be TRBD1 (6 bases). This CDR3 is built from 16 residues. Germline-derived CDR1 and CDR2 are SGHVS and FQNEAQ. Trimming removed 4 bases at V and 7 bases at J, with 17 bases between.

The chain carries TRBV7-2 and TRBJ1-4; D uncertain. The germline V gene has CDR1 SGHTA and CDR2 FQGNSA. CDR3 length equals 15 residues. V was pared by 6 bases and J by 5 bases, with 16 bases between. This chain's CDR3 is CASRAGSFPNEKLFF. CDR3 nucleotides: TGTGCCAGCAGGGCGGGCTCGTTTCCCAATGAAAAACTGTTTTTT.

The V gene is TRBV9, the J gene TRBJ1-3; 9 nucleotides align to TRBD1. CDR3 size: 18 residues. V was pared by 4 bases and J by 4 bases, with 15 bases of the junction left unmatched. Germline-derived CDR1 and CDR2 are SGDLS and YYNGEE. The CDR3 spells CASSFGQGRLTSGNTIYF. CDR3 DNA: TGTGCCAGCAGCTTCGGACAGGGGAGGTTAACGTCCGGAAACACCATATATTTT.

The chain has TRBV9 and TRBJ2-1; tentatively, D is TRBD2 (6 bases). CDR3 size: 16 residues. The V gene's germline CDR1 is SGDLS and CDR2 YYNGEE. V was pared by 0 bases and J by 1 base, with 11 bases between. Here the CDR3 DNA reads TGTGCCAGCAGCGTAGTGGGGCGGGGTTCCTACAATGAGCAGTTCTTC. It codes for CASSVVGRGSYNEQFF.